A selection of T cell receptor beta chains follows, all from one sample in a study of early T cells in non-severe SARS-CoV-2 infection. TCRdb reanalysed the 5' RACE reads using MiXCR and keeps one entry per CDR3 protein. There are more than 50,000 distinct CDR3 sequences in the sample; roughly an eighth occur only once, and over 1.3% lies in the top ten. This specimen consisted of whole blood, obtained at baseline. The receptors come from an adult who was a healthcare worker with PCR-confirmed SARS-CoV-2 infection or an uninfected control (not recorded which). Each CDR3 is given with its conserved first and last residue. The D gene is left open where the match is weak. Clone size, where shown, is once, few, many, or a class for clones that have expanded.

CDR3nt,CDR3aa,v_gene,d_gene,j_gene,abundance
TGTGCCAGCAGCAAAGAAGGGCCAGACTACAATGAGCAGTTCTTC,CASSKEGPDYNEQFF,TRBV21-1,NA,TRBJ2-1,NA
TGTGCCAGCAGCCCGCGGGCCAATGAGCAGTTCTTC,CASSPRANEQFF,TRBV7-6,NA,TRBJ2-1,NA
TGTGCCACGGGATCCCCAGGACAGGGAGTCGACACCGGGGAGCTGTTTTTT,CATGSPGQGVDTGELFF,TRBV21-1,NA,TRBJ2-2,few
TGTGCCAGCAGCTTAAAACAGTCCTCTGGGGCCAACGTCCTGACTTTC,CASSLKQSSGANVLTF,TRBV7-9,NA,TRBJ2-6,few
TGTGCCAGCAGGTTTGAGGGCCCGACACCCCTCCACTTT,CASRFEGPTPLHF,TRBV28,NA,TRBJ1-6,NA
TGTGCCAGCAGCTTAGCGATAGTGGGGTGGGCAAACGAGCAGTACTTC,CASSLAIVGWANEQYF,TRBV7-2,NA,TRBJ2-7,many
TGCAGCGGATCACAGGGGGCCACTGAAGCTTTCTTT,CSGSQGATEAFF,TRBV29-1,TRBD1,TRBJ1-1,few
TGTGCCAGCAGTACCCTCCTCTCGTTTGTCTTC,CASSTLLSFVF,TRBV12-3/TRBV12-4,NA,TRBJ2-7,NA
TGCGCCAGCAGCCAAGAGAATCGCGTTCCCCCCTACGAGCAGTACTTC,CASSQENRVPPYEQYF,TRBV4-3,NA,TRBJ2-7,NA
TGTGCCACCAGCAAGACTAGGGCGGAGACCCAGTACTTC,CATSKTRAETQYF,TRBV15,NA,TRBJ2-5,many